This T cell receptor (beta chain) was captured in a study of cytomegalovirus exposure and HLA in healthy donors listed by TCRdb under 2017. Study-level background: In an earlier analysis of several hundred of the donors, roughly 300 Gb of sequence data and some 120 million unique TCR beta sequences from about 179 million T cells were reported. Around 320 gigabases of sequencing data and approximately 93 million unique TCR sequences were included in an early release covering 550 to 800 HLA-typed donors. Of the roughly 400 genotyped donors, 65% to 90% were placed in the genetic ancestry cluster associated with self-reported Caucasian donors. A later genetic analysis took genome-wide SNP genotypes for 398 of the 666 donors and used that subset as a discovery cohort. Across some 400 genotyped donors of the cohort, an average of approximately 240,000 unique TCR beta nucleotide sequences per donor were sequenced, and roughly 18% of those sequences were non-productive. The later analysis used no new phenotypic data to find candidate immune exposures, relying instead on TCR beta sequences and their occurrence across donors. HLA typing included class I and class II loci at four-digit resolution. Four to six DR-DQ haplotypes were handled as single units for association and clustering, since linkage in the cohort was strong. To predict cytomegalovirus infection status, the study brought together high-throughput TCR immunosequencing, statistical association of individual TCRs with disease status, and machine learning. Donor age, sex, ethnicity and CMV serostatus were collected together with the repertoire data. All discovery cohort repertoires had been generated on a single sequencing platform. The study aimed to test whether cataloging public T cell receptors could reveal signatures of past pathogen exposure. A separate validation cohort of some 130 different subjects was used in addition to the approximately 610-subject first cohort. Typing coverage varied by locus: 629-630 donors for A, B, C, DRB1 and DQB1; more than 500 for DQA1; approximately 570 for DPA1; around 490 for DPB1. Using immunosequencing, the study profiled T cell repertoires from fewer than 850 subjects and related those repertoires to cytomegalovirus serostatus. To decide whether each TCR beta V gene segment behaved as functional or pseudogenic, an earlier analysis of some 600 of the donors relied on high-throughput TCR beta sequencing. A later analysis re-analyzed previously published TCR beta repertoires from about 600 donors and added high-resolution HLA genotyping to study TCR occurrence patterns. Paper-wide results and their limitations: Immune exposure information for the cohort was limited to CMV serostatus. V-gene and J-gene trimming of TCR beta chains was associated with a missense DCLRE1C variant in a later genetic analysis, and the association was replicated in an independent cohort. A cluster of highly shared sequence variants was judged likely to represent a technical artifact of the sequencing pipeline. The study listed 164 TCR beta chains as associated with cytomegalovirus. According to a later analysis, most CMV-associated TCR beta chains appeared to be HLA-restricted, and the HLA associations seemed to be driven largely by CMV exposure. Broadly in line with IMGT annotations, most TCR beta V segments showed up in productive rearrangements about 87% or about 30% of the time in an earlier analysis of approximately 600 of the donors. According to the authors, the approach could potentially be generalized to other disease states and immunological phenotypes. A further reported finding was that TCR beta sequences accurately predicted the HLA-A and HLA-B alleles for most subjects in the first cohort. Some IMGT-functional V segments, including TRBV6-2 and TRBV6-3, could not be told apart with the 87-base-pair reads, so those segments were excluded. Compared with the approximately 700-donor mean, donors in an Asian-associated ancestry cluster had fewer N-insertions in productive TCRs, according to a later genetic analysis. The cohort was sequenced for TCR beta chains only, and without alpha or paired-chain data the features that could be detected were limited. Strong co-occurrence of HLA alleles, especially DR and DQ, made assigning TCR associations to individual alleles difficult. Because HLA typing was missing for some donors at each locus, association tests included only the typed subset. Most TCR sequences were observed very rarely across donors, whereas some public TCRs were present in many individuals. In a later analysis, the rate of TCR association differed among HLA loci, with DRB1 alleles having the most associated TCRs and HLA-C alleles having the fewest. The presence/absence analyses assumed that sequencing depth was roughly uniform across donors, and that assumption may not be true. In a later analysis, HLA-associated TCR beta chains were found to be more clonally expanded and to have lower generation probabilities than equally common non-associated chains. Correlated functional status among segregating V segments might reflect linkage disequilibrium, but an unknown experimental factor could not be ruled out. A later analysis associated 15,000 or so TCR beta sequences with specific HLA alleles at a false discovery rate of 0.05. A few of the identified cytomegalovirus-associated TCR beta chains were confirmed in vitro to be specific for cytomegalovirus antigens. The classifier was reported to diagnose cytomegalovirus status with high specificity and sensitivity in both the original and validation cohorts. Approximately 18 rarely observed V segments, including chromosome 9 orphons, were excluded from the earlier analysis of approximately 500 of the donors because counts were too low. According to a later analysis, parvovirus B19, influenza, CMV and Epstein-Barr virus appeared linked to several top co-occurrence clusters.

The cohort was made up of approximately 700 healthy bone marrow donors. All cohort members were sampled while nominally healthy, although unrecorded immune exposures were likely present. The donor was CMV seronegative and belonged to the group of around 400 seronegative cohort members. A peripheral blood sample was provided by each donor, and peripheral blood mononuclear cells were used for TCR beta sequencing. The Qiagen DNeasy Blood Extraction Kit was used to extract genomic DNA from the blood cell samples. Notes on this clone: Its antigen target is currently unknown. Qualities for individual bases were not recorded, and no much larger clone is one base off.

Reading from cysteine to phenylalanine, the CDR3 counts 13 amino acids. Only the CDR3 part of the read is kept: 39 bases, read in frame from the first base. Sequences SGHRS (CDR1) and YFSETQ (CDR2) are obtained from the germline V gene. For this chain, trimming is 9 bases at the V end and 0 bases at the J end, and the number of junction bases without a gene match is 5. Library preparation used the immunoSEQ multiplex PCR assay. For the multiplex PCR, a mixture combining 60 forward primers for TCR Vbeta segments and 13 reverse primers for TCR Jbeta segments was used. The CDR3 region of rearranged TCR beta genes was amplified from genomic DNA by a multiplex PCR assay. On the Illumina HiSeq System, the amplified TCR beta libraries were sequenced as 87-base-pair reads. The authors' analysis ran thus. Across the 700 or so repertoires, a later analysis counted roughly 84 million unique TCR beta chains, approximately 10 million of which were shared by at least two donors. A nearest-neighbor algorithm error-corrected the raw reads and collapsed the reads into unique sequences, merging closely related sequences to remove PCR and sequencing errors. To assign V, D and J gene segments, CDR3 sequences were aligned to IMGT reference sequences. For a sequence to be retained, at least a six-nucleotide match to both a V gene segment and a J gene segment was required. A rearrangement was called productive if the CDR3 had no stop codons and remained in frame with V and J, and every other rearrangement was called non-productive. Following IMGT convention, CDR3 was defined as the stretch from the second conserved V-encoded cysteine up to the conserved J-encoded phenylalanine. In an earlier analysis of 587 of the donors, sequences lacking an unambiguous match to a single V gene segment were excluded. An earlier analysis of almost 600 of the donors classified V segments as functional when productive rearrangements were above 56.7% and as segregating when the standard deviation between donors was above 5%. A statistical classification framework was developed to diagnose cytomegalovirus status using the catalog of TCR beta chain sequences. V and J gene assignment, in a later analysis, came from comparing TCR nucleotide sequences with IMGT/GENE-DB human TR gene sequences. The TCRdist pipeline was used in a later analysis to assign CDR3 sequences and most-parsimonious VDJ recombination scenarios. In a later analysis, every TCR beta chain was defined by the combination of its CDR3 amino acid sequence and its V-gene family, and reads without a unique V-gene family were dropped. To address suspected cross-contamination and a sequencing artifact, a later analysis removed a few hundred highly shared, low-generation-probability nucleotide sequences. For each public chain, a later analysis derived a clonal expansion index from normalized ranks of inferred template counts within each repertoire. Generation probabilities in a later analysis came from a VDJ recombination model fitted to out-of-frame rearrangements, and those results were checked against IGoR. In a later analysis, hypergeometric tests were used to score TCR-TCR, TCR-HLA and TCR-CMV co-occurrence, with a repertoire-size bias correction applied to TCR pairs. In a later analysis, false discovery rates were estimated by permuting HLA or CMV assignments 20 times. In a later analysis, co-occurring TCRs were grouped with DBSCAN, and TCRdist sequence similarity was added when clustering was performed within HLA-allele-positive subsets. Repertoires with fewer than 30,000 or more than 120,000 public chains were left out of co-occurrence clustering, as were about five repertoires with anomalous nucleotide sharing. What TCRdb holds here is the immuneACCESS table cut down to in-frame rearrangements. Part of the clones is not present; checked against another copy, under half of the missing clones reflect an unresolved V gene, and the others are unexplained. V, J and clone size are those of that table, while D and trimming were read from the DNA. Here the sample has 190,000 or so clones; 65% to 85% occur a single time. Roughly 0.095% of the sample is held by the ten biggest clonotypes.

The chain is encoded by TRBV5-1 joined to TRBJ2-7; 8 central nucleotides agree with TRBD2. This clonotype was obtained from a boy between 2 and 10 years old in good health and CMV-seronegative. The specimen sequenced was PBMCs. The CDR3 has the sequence CAINSGDSYEQYF. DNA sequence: TGCGCCATAAATAGCGGGGACTCCTACGAGCAGTACTTC.